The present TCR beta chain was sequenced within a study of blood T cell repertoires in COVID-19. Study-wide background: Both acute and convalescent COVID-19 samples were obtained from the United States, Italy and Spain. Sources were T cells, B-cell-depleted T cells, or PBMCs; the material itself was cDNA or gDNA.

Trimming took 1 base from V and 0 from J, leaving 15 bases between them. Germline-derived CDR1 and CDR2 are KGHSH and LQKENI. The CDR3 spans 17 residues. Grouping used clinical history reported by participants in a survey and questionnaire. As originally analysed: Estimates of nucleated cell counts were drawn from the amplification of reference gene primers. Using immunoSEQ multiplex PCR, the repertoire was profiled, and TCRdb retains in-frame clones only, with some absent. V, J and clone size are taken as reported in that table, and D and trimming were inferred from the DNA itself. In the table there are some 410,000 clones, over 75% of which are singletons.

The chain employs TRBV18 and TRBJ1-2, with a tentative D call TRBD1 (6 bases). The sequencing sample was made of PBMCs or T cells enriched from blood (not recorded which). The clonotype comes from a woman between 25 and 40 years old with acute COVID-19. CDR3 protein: CASSPLSGVVANYGYTF. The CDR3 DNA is TGTGCCAGCTCACCACTTTCAGGGGTGGTAGCTAACTATGGCTACACCTTC.